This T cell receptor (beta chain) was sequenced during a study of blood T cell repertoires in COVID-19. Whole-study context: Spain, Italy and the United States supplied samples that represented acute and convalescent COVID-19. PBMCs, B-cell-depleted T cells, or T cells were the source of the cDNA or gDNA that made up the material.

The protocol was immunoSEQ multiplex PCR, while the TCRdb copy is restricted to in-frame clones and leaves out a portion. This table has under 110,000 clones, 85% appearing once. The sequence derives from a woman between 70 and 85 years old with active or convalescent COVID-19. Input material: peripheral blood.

CDR3 DNA: TGCGCCAGCAGCCAAGTGGACGGGATGAGCTCCTACAATGAGCAGTTCTTC. This translates into CASSQVDGMSSYNEQFF. The rearrangement joins TRBV4-1 to TRBJ2-1; a weak D match, TRBD2 (5 bases). The germline V and J ends were trimmed by 1 base and 0 bases, with 13 bases remaining between them. The CDR3 covers 17 residues. Germline values: CDR1 MGHRA, CDR2 YSYEKL.